A single sample gave rise to the 8 T cell receptor beta chains below, sequenced in a study of early T cells in non-severe SARS-CoV-2 infection. TCRdb re-called the 5' RACE reads through MiXCR, storing one row per CDR3 protein. The repertoire holds about 80,000 distinct CDR3 sequences, 4.5% to 6% seen once, with under 7.5% in the top ten. The material sequenced was whole blood, taken at baseline. The receptors stem from an adult who was a healthcare worker with PCR-confirmed SARS-CoV-2 infection or an uninfected control (not recorded which).

The gene calls are TRBV27 and TRBJ2-2, with a weak D call TRBD2 (6 bases). V dropped 4 bases and J dropped 5 bases, with 14 bases sitting between them. The V gene's germline CDR1 is MNHEY and CDR2 SMNVEV (reference sequence). CDR3 size: 15 residues. CDR3 loop: CASSSSWGVTGELFF. The CDR3 nucleotides read TGTGCCAGCAGTTCGTCTTGGGGGGTAACCGGGGAGCTGTTTTTT.

In its sample, this clonotype was seen many times. CDR3 coding DNA: TGTGCTACCCCCGGAACCTTAGCCGCCTACAATGAGCAGTTCTTC. This translates into CATPGTLAAYNEQFF. This rearrangement joins TRBV7-9 to TRBJ2-1; unclear D gene. The CDR3 is 15 amino acids. Germline lookup yields CDR1 SEHNR and CDR2 FQNEAQ (reference sequence).

In the case of this clonotype: At one of its ends the junction is not consistent with the germline gene, which may arise from a read error. This chain uses TRBV6-1 with TRBJ1-1, with a tentative D call TRBD1 (5 bases). This CDR3 comprises 16 residues. Germline V CDR1 and CDR2: MNHNS, SASEGT. CDR3 protein: CASSEYVRGMNTEAFF. The CDR3 nucleotides read TGTGCTAGCAGTGAATATGTGAGGGGCATGAACACTGAAGCTTTCTTT.

There are a few counts of this clonotype. V and J are TRBV30 and TRBJ2-1; 8 nucleotides align to TRBD2. Germline CDR1 GTSNPN, CDR2 SVGIG (reference sequence). V lost 1 base to trimming and J lost 8 bases; unmatched junction nucleotides: 10. The CDR3 spans 15 residues. In nucleotides, the CDR3 is TGTGCCTGGAGTGCGTTAGCGGGATATGAAGATGAGCAGTTCTTC. Its protein is CAWSALAGYEDEQFF.

This clonotype has more than one count but fewer than ten. The V and J genes are TRBV29-1 and TRBJ1-1; tentative D call: TRBD1 (5 bases). The CDR3 runs to 14 residues. Trimming cost V 1 base and J 4 bases, with 13 bases left between them. Germline V gene sequence: CDR1 SQVTM, CDR2 ANQGSEA. CDR3: CSVEGRTRGTEAFF. DNA of the CDR3: TGCAGCGTTGAAGGCCGGACACGGGGCACTGAAGCTTTCTTT. Filled out from reference TRBV29-1 and TRBJ1-1, the complete variable domain reads SAVISQKPSRDICQRGTSLTIQCQVDSQVTMMFWYRQQPGQSLTLIATANQGSEATYESGFVIDKFPISRPNLTFSTLTVSNMSPEDSSIYLCSVEGRTRGTEAFFGQGTRLTVV.

This clonotype has more than one count but fewer than ten. The gene calls are TRBV4-1 and TRBJ2-3; unclear D gene. V was trimmed by 0 bases and J by 5 bases, leaving 6 bases between them. Germline CDR1 is MGHRA and CDR2 is YSYEKL. This CDR3 spans 13 amino acids. In DNA form, the CDR3 reads TGCGCCAGCAGCCAAGAACCAGGAGATACGCAGTATTTT. This sequence encodes CASSQEPGDTQYF.

The chain uses TRBV28 and TRBJ2-1; a weak D match, TRBD2 (6 bases). Between the trimmed V and J ends, which lost 5 bases and 0 bases, there was a span of 14 bases. CDR1 is MDHEN and CDR2 is SYDVKM in the germline V gene. The CDR3 is 16 amino acids. The DNA of the CDR3 is TGTGCCAGCAGTAGCTTTGGGGGGAGCTCCTACAATGAGCAGTTCTTC. Its protein product is CASSSFGGSSYNEQFF.

This chain connects TRBV30 to TRBJ2-2; TRBD1 matches 7 bases. The germline V gene has CDR1 GTSNPN and CDR2 SVGIG (reference sequence). The CDR3 covers 14 residues. V was clipped by 2 bases and J by 6 bases; unmatched bases: 6. The CDR3 loop reads CAWSITGVPGELFF. Here the CDR3 DNA reads TGTGCCTGGAGTATAACAGGGGTGCCCGGGGAGCTGTTTTTT.